A single sample gave rise to the 15 T cell receptor beta chains below, sequenced in a study of blood T cell repertoires in COVID-19. Produced via immunoSEQ multiplex PCR; TCRdb's table is partial and in-frame only. The table includes approximately 150,000 clones, around 90% detected once. The specimen sequenced was peripheral blood. Receptors were obtained from a woman older than 75 with COVID-19, enrolled during active disease.

The rearrangement joins TRBV27 to TRBJ1-4; possibly TRBD1 for D (5 bases). The V and J ends lost 1 base and 5 bases respectively, with 11 bases between them. The CDR3 is made up of 15 amino acids. In germline, CDR1 is MNHEY, CDR2 SMNVEV (reference sequence). CDR3 region: CASSLWPGGNEKLFF. CDR3 nucleotide sequence: TGTGCCAGCAGTTTATGGCCCGGGGGGAATGAAAAACTGTTTTTT.

The chain recombines TRBV11-3 with TRBJ2-2, with 10 bases lining up with TRBD2. The CDR3 contains 17 residues. CDR1 and CDR2 from the germline V gene are SGHNT and YENEEA. V dropped 0 bases and J dropped 6; count of bases not matched to a gene: 7. CDR3 nucleotide sequence: TGTGCCAGCAGCTTAGAGGGGCTAGCGGGAGTTTCCGGGGAGCTGTTTTTT. Translated: CASSLEGLAGVSGELFF.

This clone was seen a few times. This chain joins TRBV5-1 and TRBJ1-1; D is undetermined. With 4 bases removed from V and 5 bases from J, the gap between germline ends came to 15 bases. CDR1 is SGHRS and CDR2 is YFSETQ in the germline V gene. The CDR3 is 14 amino acids. CDR3 residues: CASSIDGGKTEAFF. CDR3 coding DNA: TGCGCCAGCAGCATCGATGGAGGGAAAACTGAAGCTTTCTTT.

The V call is TRBV24-1, the J call TRBJ1-1, with 10 positions matching TRBD1. The V segment lost 1 base and the J segment 1 base; nucleotides outside the gene matches: 5. Germline V gene lookup returns CDR1 KGHDR and CDR2 SFDVKD. This CDR3 has 17 amino acids. The CDR3 region is CATSDFRGQGSNTEAFF. The CDR3 nucleotides are TGTGCCACCAGTGATTTTCGGGGACAGGGGTCGAACACTGAAGCTTTCTTT.

This chain's CDR3 is CASSLGQGGNTIYF. The CDR3 DNA is TGTGCCAGCAGCTTGGGACAGGGAGGAAACACCATATATTTT. The chain is built from TRBV5-8 and TRBJ1-3; 7 nucleotides line up with TRBD1. V shed 0 bases and J 4 bases; nucleotides not matched to a gene: 1. The CDR3 totals 14 residues. Per the germline V gene, CDR1 is SGHTS and CDR2 is YDEGEE. The full variable domain, with the rest looked up from reference TRBV5-8 and TRBJ1-3, is EAGVTQSPTHLIKTRGQQATLRCSPISGHTSVYWYQQALGLGLQFLLWYDEGEERNRGNFPPRFSGRQFPNYSSELNVNALELEDSALYLCASSLGQGGNTIYFGEGSWLTVV.

The chain is built from TRBV18 and TRBJ2-7; 8 bases line up with TRBD2. J was trimmed by 0 bases and V by 5 bases; bases with no gene match: 6. CDR3 length: 15 amino acids. From germline, CDR1 is KGHSH and CDR2 LQKENI. DNA for the CDR3: TGTGCCAGCTCATTCGCCGGGACTAGCTCCTACGAGCAGTACTTC. Protein product: CASSFAGTSSYEQYF.

The chain recombines TRBV28 with TRBJ2-1, with a weak D call TRBD2 (6 bases). This CDR3 has 12 residues. The germline CDR1 and CDR2 sequences are MDHEN and SYDVKM. With 7 bases removed from V and 10 bases from J, the gap between germline ends came to 14 bases. As DNA, the CDR3 is TGTGCCAGCACGCGGGGAGAAGTCGAGCAGTTCTTC. As protein: CASTRGEVEQFF.

This chain links TRBV19 with TRBJ2-2, with 7 bases fitting TRBD1. The ends lost 8 bases at V and 1 base at J; junction bases unmatched: 4. The CDR3 runs to 14 residues. Germline V gene lookup returns CDR1 LNHDA and CDR2 SQIVND (reference sequence). Here the CDR3 reads CASLGQKNTGELFF. In DNA form, the CDR3 reads TGTGCCAGTCTGGGACAGAAGAACACCGGGGAGCTGTTTTTT.

The gene calls are TRBV28 and TRBJ1-5; TRBD1 is a possible D gene (5 bases). The length of the CDR3 is 15 residues. Germline V lookup: CDR1 MDHEN, CDR2 SYDVKM. Between the trimmed V and J ends, which lost 3 bases and 0 bases, there was a span of 9 bases. The CDR3 region is CASSFRGTSNQPQHF. Here the CDR3 DNA reads TGTGCCAGCAGTTTTCGGGGGACTAGCAATCAGCCCCAGCATTTT.

The chain employs TRBV28 and TRBJ2-7, with 7 bases aligning to TRBD1. With V trimmed by 7 bases and J by 2 bases, 2 bases remained unmatched. Germline CDR1 reads MDHEN; CDR2 reads SYDVKM. This CDR3 contains 12 residues. CDR3: CASTQGAYEQYF. In DNA form, the CDR3 reads TGTGCCAGCACCCAGGGGGCCTACGAGCAGTACTTC.

This clone was found a few times. The chain combines TRBV19 with TRBJ1-1; no clear D. Germline loops: CDR1 LNHDA, CDR2 SQIVND (reference sequence). The CDR3 loop spans 13 amino acids. Trimming left V 6 bases short and J 0 bases short, with 8 bases between. CDR3 DNA sequence: TGTGCCAGTAGCCTCTCCGTGAACACTGAAGCTTTCTTT. This translates into CASSLSVNTEAFF.

For this clone: The junction departs from germline at one end; a sequencing error may be responsible. The gene calls are TRBV3-1 (or the pseudogene TRBV3-2) and TRBJ2-7, with D possibly being TRBD1 (7 bases). The CDR3 runs 12 residues. Germline V gene sequence: CDR1 LGHDT, CDR2 YNNKEL (reference sequence). CDR3: CASSPGQGGYSF. For the CDR3, the DNA is TGTGCCAGCAGCCCCGGCCAGGGGGGATACAGCTTC.

This chain uses TRBV14 with TRBJ2-1; TRBD2 is a possible D gene (5 bases). The CDR3 runs to 14 residues. Trimming cost V 0 bases and J 10 bases, with 13 bases left between them. Germline CDR1 and CDR2: SGHDN and FVKESK. The CDR3 sequence is CASSQEVSRGEQFF. The DNA of the CDR3 is TGTGCCAGCAGCCAAGAAGTCTCCCGAGGGGAGCAGTTCTTC.

This chain uses TRBV9 with TRBJ2-1; 8 positions match TRBD2. The CDR3 is 14 amino acids. The junction had 3 bases not matched to a gene; V was cut back by 4 bases and J by 3 bases. The V gene's germline CDR1 is SGDLS and CDR2 YYNGEE. The CDR3 loop is CASSQSGSYNEQFF. The CDR3 coding sequence is TGTGCCAGCAGCCAGAGCGGGAGCTACAATGAGCAGTTCTTC.

This sequence joins TRBV6-6 and TRBJ2-7; TRBD2 agrees at 13 bases. The length of the CDR3 is 16 residues. Looked up from germline, CDR1 is MNHNY and CDR2 is SVGAGI (reference sequence). Trimming at V came to 4 bases and at J to 4 bases, leaving 7 bases not matched to a gene. The DNA of the CDR3 is TGTGCCAGCAGTTCGGGACTAGCGGGGTGGAGGTACGAGCAGTACTTC. This encodes CASSSGLAGWRYEQYF.